These T cell receptor beta chains were read from a single sample in a study of blood T cells in healthy people across ages. Each CDR3 protein is one row after TCRdb ran MiXCR on the 5' RACE reads. Here the sample spans more than 800,000 distinct CDR3 sequences, around 30% being singletons. The specimen was blood. These receptors were obtained from a woman of 80 years or more in good health. CDR3s include the opening cysteine and the closing phenylalanine or tryptophan. The order of the fields is J gene, D gene, V gene, clone size, CDR3 DNA, CDR3 protein. The D gene is left open where the match is weak. Clone size is shown for a subset of rows, as once, few, many or a class of expanded clone.

j_gene: TRBJ2-5
d_gene: TRBD1
v_gene: TRBV7-2
abundance: .
CDR3nt: TGTGCCAGCACCAAAGACAGGGGTAAGACCCAGTACTTC
CDR3aa: CASTKDRGKTQYF

j_gene: TRBJ2-5
d_gene: TRBD2
v_gene: TRBV27
abundance: .
CDR3nt: TGTGCCAGCAGTTTCCTCCGGCGCGGGGGGGTCCAAGAGACCCAGTACTTC
CDR3aa: CASSFLRRGGVQETQYF

j_gene: TRBJ2-5
d_gene: TRBD1
v_gene: TRBV20-1
abundance: .
CDR3nt: TGCAGTGCTTCGCGGACAGGGGATCAGACCCAGTACTTC
CDR3aa: CSASRTGDQTQYF

j_gene: TRBJ2-7
d_gene: TRBD1
v_gene: TRBV7-9
abundance: .
CDR3nt: TGTGCCAGCAGCGCCACAGGGGCGAGCTCCTACGAGCAGTACTTC
CDR3aa: CASSATGASSYEQYF

j_gene: TRBJ2-1
d_gene: TRBD2
v_gene: TRBV6-5
abundance: .
CDR3nt: TGTGCCAGCAGGTACTCGGGGGGCAATGAGCAGTTCTTC
CDR3aa: CASRYSGGNEQFF

j_gene: TRBJ1-4
d_gene: .
v_gene: TRBV4-3
abundance: few
CDR3nt: TGCGCCAGCAGCCAAGGTCCAGGGGTCCTCGAAAAACTGTTTTTT
CDR3aa: CASSQGPGVLEKLFF

j_gene: TRBJ1-1
d_gene: .
v_gene: TRBV7-2
abundance: .
CDR3nt: TGTGCCAGCAGCTTAGGGACACCCCCTGGGAGGACTGAAGCTTTCTTT
CDR3aa: CASSLGTPPGRTEAFF

j_gene: TRBJ2-3
d_gene: TRBD2
v_gene: TRBV12-3/TRBV12-4
abundance: .
CDR3nt: TGTGCCAGCAGGGCGAGCGGGGGGGCGGATACGCAGTATTTT
CDR3aa: CASRASGGADTQYF

j_gene: TRBJ2-7
d_gene: .
v_gene: TRBV7-2
abundance: .
CDR3nt: TGTGCCAGCAGCGCCCAACGGGGGTCCTCCTACGAGCAGTACTTC
CDR3aa: CASSAQRGSSYEQYF

j_gene: TRBJ2-7
d_gene: TRBD1
v_gene: TRBV19
abundance: few
CDR3nt: TGTGCCAGTAGTGGGACAGGGGGCTTCTTTGACGTCGAGCAGTACTTC
CDR3aa: CASSGTGGFFDVEQYF

j_gene: TRBJ2-1
d_gene: TRBD2
v_gene: TRBV3-1
abundance: few
CDR3nt: TGTGCCAGCAGACCTTCCCGGGGGGGCGGTGAGCAGTTCTTC
CDR3aa: CASRPSRGGGEQFF

j_gene: TRBJ1-2
d_gene: .
v_gene: TRBV12-3/TRBV12-4
abundance: .
CDR3nt: TGTGCCAGCAGTTTCCAGGGTCCTAACTATGGCTACACCTTC
CDR3aa: CASSFQGPNYGYTF

j_gene: TRBJ2-3
d_gene: TRBD1
v_gene: TRBV9
abundance: many
CDR3nt: TGTGCCAGCAGCGTAGGGCAGGGGGCTTTAGATACGCAGTATTTT
CDR3aa: CASSVGQGALDTQYF

j_gene: TRBJ2-5
d_gene: .
v_gene: TRBV4-3
abundance: many
CDR3nt: TGCGCCAGCAGCCAAGATCACAGGGTCTGGGAGACCCAGTACTTC
CDR3aa: CASSQDHRVWETQYF

j_gene: TRBJ2-6
d_gene: .
v_gene: TRBV6-1
abundance: few
CDR3nt: TGTGCCAGCACTTTTGCCTCGGGGGCCAACGTCCTGACTTTC
CDR3aa: CASTFASGANVLTF

j_gene: TRBJ1-1
d_gene: TRBD1
v_gene: TRBV28
abundance: many
CDR3nt: TGTGCCACCCACCGCAGGGGGCTTACTGAAGCTTTCTTT
CDR3aa: CATHRRGLTEAFF

j_gene: TRBJ2-5
d_gene: .
v_gene: TRBV5-5
abundance: many
CDR3nt: TGTGCCAGCAGCAACAGGTGGAATCAAGAGACCCAGTACTTC
CDR3aa: CASSNRWNQETQYF

j_gene: TRBJ2-3
d_gene: .
v_gene: TRBV21-1
abundance: .
CDR3nt: TGTGCCAGCAGCAACTTGTTCCCGGGACCCATCTATGTCACAGATACGCAGTATTTT
CDR3aa: CASSNLFPGPIYVTDTQYF

j_gene: TRBJ2-3
d_gene: TRBD2
v_gene: TRBV29-1
abundance: many
CDR3nt: TGCAGCGTGGGACTAGCGGCACGGGATACGCAGTATTTT
CDR3aa: CSVGLAARDTQYF

j_gene: TRBJ1-1
d_gene: .
v_gene: TRBV12-3/TRBV12-4
abundance: few
CDR3nt: TGTGCCAGCAGTTTAGGGGTCGGGATCACTGAAGCTTTCTTT
CDR3aa: CASSLGVGITEAFF

j_gene: TRBJ2-5
d_gene: TRBD2
v_gene: TRBV20-1
abundance: many
CDR3nt: TGCAGTGCTTTCAGGACTAGCGGGGGGGGGGAGACCCAGTACTTC
CDR3aa: CSAFRTSGGGETQYF

j_gene: TRBJ2-7
d_gene: TRBD1
v_gene: TRBV10-3
abundance: many
CDR3nt: TGTGCCATCAGTCCGACTGGACAGGGAGTCGAGCAGTACTTC
CDR3aa: CAISPTGQGVEQYF

j_gene: TRBJ1-2
d_gene: .
v_gene: TRBV20-1
abundance: .
CDR3nt: TGCAGTGCTCACCGGGACTCAAGGAACTATGGCTACACCTTC
CDR3aa: CSAHRDSRNYGYTF

j_gene: TRBJ1-5
d_gene: .
v_gene: TRBV2
abundance: .
CDR3nt: TGTGCCAGCAGTCCGGACAGCCCTAGGGGCAATCAGCCCCAGCATTTT
CDR3aa: CASSPDSPRGNQPQHF

j_gene: TRBJ1-6
d_gene: .
v_gene: TRBV18
abundance: few
CDR3nt: TGTGCCAGCTCACCACCGTCACAGGGTTATAATTCACCCCTCCACTTT
CDR3aa: CASSPPSQGYNSPLHF

j_gene: TRBJ1-1
d_gene: .
v_gene: TRBV6-5
abundance: few
CDR3nt: TGTGCCAGCAGTTACTCACAGAGAGGTGGCACTGAAGCTTTCTTT
CDR3aa: CASSYSQRGGTEAFF

j_gene: TRBJ1-2
d_gene: TRBD1
v_gene: TRBV14
abundance: few
CDR3nt: TGTGCCAGCAGCAGTGGAGCCGGGACAGGGGGTTCCACCTTC
CDR3aa: CASSSGAGTGGSTF

j_gene: TRBJ2-3
d_gene: TRBD1
v_gene: TRBV7-2
abundance: many
CDR3nt: TGTGCCAGCAGCTTAGATCCGGGACAGGGGGCTACGCAGTATTTT
CDR3aa: CASSLDPGQGATQYF

j_gene: TRBJ2-3
d_gene: .
v_gene: TRBV10-2
abundance: few
CDR3nt: TGCGCCAGCAGGCTCAACTCCGTCACAGATACGCAGTATTTT
CDR3aa: CASRLNSVTDTQYF

j_gene: TRBJ1-4
d_gene: .
v_gene: TRBV6-5
abundance: .
CDR3nt: TGTGCCAGCAGTTACTCGAGACGGGAAGGTGCAACTAATGAAAAACTGTTTTTT
CDR3aa: CASSYSRREGATNEKLFF

j_gene: TRBJ1-1
d_gene: TRBD1
v_gene: TRBV27
abundance: .
CDR3nt: TGTGCCAGCAGTCTAGGACAGGTGGGGAACACTGAAGCTTTCTTT
CDR3aa: CASSLGQVGNTEAFF

j_gene: TRBJ1-1
d_gene: .
v_gene: TRBV28
abundance: .
CDR3nt: TGTGCCAGCAGTCCCAGCGCAGAGCCAATTAAAGCTTTCTTT
CDR3aa: CASSPSAEPIKAFF

j_gene: TRBJ1-4
d_gene: .
v_gene: TRBV28
abundance: few
CDR3nt: TGTGCCAGCAGCCCCTTTGGGGGGTTTAATGAAAAACTGTTTTTT
CDR3aa: CASSPFGGFNEKLFF

j_gene: TRBJ2-3
d_gene: TRBD2
v_gene: TRBV30
abundance: few
CDR3nt: TGTGCCTGGAGACCCCTAACGGCTAGCGGGGGGTATTTT
CDR3aa: CAWRPLTASGGYF

j_gene: TRBJ1-1
d_gene: TRBD1
v_gene: TRBV4-2
abundance: .
CDR3nt: TGTGCCAGCAGCCCCTCGGACAGGGGACACACTGAAGCTTTCTTT
CDR3aa: CASSPSDRGHTEAFF

j_gene: TRBJ1-2
d_gene: .
v_gene: TRBV5-4
abundance: few
CDR3nt: TGTGCCAGCAGCTTGGTTCGGAGAAAAGGCTATGGCTACACCTTC
CDR3aa: CASSLVRRKGYGYTF

j_gene: TRBJ2-1
d_gene: .
v_gene: TRBV20-1
abundance: many
CDR3nt: TGCAGTGCTACCCCCCATTCCTCCTACAATGAGCAGTTCTTC
CDR3aa: CSATPHSSYNEQFF

j_gene: TRBJ2-7
d_gene: .
v_gene: TRBV30
abundance: few
CDR3nt: TGTGCCTGGACCTACGAGCAGTACTTC
CDR3aa: CAWTYEQYF

j_gene: TRBJ2-3
d_gene: .
v_gene: TRBV6-5
abundance: few
CDR3nt: TGTGCCAGCTGGGGGGCTGCCCCAGATACGCAGTATTTT
CDR3aa: CASWGAAPDTQYF

j_gene: TRBJ1-3
d_gene: TRBD1
v_gene: TRBV7-2
abundance: few
CDR3nt: TGTGCCAGCAGCTCGACTGGGACAGGGGCTGGAAACACCATATATTTT
CDR3aa: CASSSTGTGAGNTIYF

j_gene: TRBJ2-5
d_gene: .
v_gene: TRBV15
abundance: .
CDR3nt: TGTGCCACCAGCAGAGCACGCGGAGTCCAAGAGACCCAGTACTTC
CDR3aa: CATSRARGVQETQYF